The 2 T cell receptor beta chains given below trace back to one sample, sequenced in a study of control samples from healthy donors and cancer patients. Some clones are missing from TCRdb's copy, which holds only in-frame ones; the method was immunoSEQ multiplex PCR. This table holds about 150,000 clones, about 89% found once. The source material was blood. All receptors derive from a young man in good health.

V usage is TRBV24-1 and J usage is TRBJ2-7, with a tentative D call TRBD1 (6 bases). The CDR3 runs to 13 residues. V lost 9 bases to trimming and J lost 2 bases, with 13 bases between them. CDR1 and CDR2 from the germline V gene are KGHDR and SFDVKD. CDR3 sequence reads: CATEGDDTYEQYF. In DNA form, the CDR3 reads TGTGCCACCGAGGGGGACGACACCTACGAGCAGTACTTC.

This chain joins TRBV11-3 and TRBJ2-7; TRBD2 is a possible D gene (5 bases). This CDR3 region has 13 residues. The germline CDR1 and CDR2 sequences are SGHNT and YENEEA. The ends were cut back, 3 bases at V and 3 bases at J, with 9 bases in the middle. The DNA of the CDR3 is TGTGCCAGCAGCTTTGAAAGCGGCTACGAGCAGTACTTC. Translating gives CASSFESGYEQYF.